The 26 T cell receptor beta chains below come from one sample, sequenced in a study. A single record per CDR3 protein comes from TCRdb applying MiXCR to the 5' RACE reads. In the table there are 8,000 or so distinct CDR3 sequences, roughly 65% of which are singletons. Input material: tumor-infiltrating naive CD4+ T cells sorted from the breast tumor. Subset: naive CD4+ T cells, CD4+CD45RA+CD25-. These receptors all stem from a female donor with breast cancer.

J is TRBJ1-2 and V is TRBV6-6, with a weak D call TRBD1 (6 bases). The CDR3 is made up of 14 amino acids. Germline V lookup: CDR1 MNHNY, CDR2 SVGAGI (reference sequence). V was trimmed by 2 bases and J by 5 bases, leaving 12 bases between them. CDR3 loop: CASSYSQGTYGYTF. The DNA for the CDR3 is TGTGCCAGCAGTTACAGTCAGGGGACATATGGCTACACCTTC.

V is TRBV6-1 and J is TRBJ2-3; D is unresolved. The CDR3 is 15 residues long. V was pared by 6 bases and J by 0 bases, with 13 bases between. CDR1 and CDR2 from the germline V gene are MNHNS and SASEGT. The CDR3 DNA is TGTGCCAGCAGAAACGCCCGGTCTAGCACAGATACGCAGTATTTT. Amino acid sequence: CASRNARSSTDTQYF.

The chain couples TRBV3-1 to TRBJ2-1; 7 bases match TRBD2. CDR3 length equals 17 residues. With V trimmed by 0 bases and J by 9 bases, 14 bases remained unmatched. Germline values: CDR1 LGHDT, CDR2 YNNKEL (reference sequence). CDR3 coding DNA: TGTGCCAGCAGCCAAGAGGGTGGTTCGAGCGGGGACGGTGAGCAGTTCTTC. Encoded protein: CASSQEGGSSGDGEQFF.

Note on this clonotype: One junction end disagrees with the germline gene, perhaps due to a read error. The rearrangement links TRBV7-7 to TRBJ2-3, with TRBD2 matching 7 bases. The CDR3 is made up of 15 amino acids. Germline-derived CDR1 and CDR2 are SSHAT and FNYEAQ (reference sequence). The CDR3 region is CASSLGEGLTDTQYF. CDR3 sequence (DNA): TGTGCTAGCAGCTTAGGAGAGGGACTAACAGATACGCAGTATTTT.

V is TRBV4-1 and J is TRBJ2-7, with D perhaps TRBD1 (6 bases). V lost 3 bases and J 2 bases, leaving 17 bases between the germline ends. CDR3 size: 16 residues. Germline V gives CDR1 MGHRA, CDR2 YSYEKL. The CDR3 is CASSQGETGFTYEQYF. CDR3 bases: TGCGCCAGCAGCCAGGGAGAGACAGGATTCACCTACGAGCAGTACTTC.

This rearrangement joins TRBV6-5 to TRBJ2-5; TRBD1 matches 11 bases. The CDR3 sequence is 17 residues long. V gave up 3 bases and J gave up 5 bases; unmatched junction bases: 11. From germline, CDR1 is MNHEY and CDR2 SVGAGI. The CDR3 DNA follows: TGTGCCAGCAGTTATGCCCCCGGACAGGGGGCATGGGAGACCCAGTACTTC. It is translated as CASSYAPGQGAWETQYF.

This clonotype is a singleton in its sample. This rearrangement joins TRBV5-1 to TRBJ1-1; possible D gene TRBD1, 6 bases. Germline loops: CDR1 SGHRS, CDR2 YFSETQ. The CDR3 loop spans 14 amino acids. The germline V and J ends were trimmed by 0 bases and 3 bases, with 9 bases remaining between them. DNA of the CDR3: TGCGCCAGCAGCTTGGCGCCAGGGGACACTGAAGCTTTCTTT. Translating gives CASSLAPGDTEAFF.

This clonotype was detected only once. The CDR3 protein is CASSVGRGTYNEQFF. In DNA, the CDR3 is TGTGCCAGCAGTGTTGGGCGGGGAACCTACAATGAGCAGTTCTTC. The chain combines TRBV6-1 with TRBJ2-1; D might be TRBD2 (6 bases). The germline CDR1 and CDR2 sequences are MNHNS and SASEGT. The V gene lost 4 bases and the J gene lost 2 bases, with 12 bases spanning the gap. The CDR3 length is 15 residues.

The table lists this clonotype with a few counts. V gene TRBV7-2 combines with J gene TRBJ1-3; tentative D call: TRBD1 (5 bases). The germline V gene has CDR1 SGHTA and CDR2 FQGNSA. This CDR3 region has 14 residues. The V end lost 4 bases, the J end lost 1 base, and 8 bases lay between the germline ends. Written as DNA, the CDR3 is TGTGCCAGCAGCTCGGGGCGGTCTGGAAACACCATATATTTT. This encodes CASSSGRSGNTIYF.

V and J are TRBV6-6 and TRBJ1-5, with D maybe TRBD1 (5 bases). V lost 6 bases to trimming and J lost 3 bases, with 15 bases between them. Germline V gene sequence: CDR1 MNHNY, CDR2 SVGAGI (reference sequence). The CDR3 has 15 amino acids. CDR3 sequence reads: CASRSTDSNNQPQHF. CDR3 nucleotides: TGTGCCAGCAGGAGCACCGACAGTAACAATCAGCCCCAGCATTTT.

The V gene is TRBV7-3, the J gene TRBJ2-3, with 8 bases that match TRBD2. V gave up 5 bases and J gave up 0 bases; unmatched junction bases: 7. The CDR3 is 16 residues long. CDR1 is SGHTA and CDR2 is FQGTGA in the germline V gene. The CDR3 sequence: CASSDSAGVSTDTQYF. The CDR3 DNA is TGTGCCAGCAGCGACTCAGCGGGAGTCAGCACAGATACGCAGTATTTT.

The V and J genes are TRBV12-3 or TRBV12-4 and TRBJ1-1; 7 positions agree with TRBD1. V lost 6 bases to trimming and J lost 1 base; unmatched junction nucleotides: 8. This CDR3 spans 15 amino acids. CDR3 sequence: CASRPRQGRNTEAFF. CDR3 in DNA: TGTGCCAGCAGACCCCGACAGGGACGGAACACTGAAGCTTTCTTT.

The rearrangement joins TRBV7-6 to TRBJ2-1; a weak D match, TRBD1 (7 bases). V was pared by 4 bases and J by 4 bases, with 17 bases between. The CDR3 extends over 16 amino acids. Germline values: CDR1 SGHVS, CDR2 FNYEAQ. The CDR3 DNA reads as TGTGCCAGCAGCTCCGGGCGGGACAGAACATACAATGAGCAGTTCTTC. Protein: CASSSGRDRTYNEQFF. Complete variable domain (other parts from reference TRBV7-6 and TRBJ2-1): GAGVSQSPRYKVTKRGQDVALRCDPISGHVSLYWYRQALGQGPEFLTYFNYEAQQDKSGLPNDRFSAERPEGSISTLTIQRTEQRDSAMYRCASSSGRDRTYNEQFFGPGTRLTVL.

CDR3 DNA: TGTGCCACCAGCAGGGGTTGGGACACCGGCGACACTGAAGCTTTCTTT. This gives the protein CATSRGWDTGDTEAFF. This chain links TRBV15 with TRBJ1-1; D is perhaps TRBD1 (6 bases). Germline CDR1 is LNHNV and CDR2 is YYDKDF (reference sequence). The CDR3 is made up of 16 amino acids. V dropped 3 bases and J dropped 3 bases, with 17 bases sitting between them.

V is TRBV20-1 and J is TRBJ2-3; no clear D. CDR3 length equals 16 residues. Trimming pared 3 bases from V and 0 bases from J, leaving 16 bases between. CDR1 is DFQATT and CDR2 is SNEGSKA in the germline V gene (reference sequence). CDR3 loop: CSASGNRKPSTDTQYF. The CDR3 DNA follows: TGCAGTGCTAGCGGCAACAGAAAACCTAGCACAGATACGCAGTATTTT.

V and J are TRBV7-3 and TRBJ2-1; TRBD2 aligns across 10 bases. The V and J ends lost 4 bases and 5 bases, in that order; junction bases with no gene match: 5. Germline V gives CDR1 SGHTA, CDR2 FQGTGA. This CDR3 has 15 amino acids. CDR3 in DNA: TGTGCCAGCAGCTCCAGGACTAGCGGAAACAATGAGCAGTTCTTC. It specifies CASSSRTSGNNEQFF.

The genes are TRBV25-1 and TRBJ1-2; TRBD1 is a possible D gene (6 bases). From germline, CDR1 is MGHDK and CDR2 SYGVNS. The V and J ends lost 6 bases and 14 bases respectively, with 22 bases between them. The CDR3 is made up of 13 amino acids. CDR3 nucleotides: TGTGCCAGCAGCTACGAAGGGGGATGGATTTCTACCTTC. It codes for CASSYEGGWISTF.

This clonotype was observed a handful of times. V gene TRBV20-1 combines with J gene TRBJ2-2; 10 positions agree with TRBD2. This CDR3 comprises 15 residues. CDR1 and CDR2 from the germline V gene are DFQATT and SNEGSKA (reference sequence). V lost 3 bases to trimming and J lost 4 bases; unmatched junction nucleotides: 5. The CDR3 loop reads CSASSGTSATGELFF. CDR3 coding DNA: TGCAGTGCTAGTTCCGGGACTAGCGCCACCGGGGAGCTGTTTTTT.

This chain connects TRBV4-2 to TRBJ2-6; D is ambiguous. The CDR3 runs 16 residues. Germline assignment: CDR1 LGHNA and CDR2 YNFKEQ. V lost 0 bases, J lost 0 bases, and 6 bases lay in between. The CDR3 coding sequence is TGTGCCAGCAGCCAAGATACAGACTCTGGGGCCAACGTCCTGACTTTC. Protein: CASSQDTDSGANVLTF.

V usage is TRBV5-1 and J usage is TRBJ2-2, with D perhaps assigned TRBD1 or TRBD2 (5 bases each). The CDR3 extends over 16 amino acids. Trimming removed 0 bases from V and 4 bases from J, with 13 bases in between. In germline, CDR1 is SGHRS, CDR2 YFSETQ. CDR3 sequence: CASSLDPGTRTGELFF. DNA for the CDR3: TGCGCCAGCAGCTTGGATCCAGGGACGCGCACCGGGGAGCTGTTTTTT. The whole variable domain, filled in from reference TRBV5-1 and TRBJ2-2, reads KAGVTQTPRYLIKTRGQQVTLSCSPISGHRSVSWYQQTPGQGLQFLFEYFSETQRNKGNFPGRFSGRQFSNSRSEMNVSTLELGDSALYLCASSLDPGTRTGELFFGEGSRLTVL.

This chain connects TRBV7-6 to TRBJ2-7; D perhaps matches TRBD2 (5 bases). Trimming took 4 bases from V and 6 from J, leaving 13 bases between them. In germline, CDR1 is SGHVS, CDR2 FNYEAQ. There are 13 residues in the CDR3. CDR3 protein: CASSSDLGSEQYF. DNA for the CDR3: TGTGCCAGCAGCTCGGACCTGGGGAGCGAGCAGTACTTC.

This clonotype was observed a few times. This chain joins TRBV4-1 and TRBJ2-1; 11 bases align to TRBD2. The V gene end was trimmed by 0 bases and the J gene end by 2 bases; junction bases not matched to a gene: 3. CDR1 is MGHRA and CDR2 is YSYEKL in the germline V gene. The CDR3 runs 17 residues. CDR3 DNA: TGCGCCAGCAGCCAAGAACCACTAGCGGGAGCCTACAATGAGCAGTTCTTC. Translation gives CASSQEPLAGAYNEQFF.

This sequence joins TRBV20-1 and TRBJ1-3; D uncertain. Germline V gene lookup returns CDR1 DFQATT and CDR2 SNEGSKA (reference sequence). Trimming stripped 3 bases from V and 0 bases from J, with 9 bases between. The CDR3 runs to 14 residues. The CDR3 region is CSASSALSGNTIYF. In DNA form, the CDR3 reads TGCAGTGCTAGTTCTGCACTCTCTGGAAACACCATATATTTT.

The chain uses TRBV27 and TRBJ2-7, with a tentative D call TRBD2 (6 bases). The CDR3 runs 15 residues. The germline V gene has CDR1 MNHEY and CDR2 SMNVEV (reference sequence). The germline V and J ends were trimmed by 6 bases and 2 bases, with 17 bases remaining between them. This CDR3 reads CASSSLLADTYEQYF. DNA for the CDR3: TGTGCCAGCAGCTCTCTACTAGCAGACACCTACGAGCAGTACTTC.

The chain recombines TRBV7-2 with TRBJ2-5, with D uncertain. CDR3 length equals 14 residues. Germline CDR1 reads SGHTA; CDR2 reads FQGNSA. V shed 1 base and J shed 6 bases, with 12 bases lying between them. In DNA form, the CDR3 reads TGTGCCAGCAGCTTAGGCCAGGCTTTGCAGACCCAGTACTTC. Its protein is CASSLGQALQTQYF.

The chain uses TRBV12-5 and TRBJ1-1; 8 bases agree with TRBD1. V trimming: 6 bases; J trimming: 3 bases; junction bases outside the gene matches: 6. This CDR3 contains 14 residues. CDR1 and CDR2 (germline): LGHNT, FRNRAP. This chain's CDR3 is CASGETTGDTEAFF. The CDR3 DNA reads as TGTGCTAGTGGAGAAACGACAGGGGACACTGAAGCTTTCTTT.